This T cell receptor (beta chain) stems from a study of T cell repertoires in aging, cancer and after chemotherapy. Germline CDR1 and CDR2: MNHEY and SVGAGI. The V and J ends lost 7 bases and 9 bases, in that order; junction bases with no gene match: 9. The CDR3 loop spans 14 amino acids. Amplification of TCR beta used genomic DNA extracted from peripheral blood. Multiplex touch-down PCR with TRB-A/B primers amplified rearranged V-D-J TRB sequences. TCRdb processed the multiplex PCR reads anew with MiXCR; each CDR3 protein has one entry. Of approximately 11,000 distinct CDR3 sequences listed, approximately 30% are singletons.

This chain links TRBV6-5 with TRBJ1-6; 7 positions match TRBD1. The sample was blood. The receptor's source is a human donor in good health. The CDR3 DNA sequence: TGTGCCAGCAAAAGGCTACAGGGGAGTTCACCCCTCCACTTT. It yields the protein CASKRLQGSSPLHF.